The entry below gives a single T cell receptor (beta chain) sequence along with its context. Sequencing used immunoSEQ multiplex PCR; TCRdb keeps in-frame clones, though not all of them. In the table there are 15,000 to 20,000 clones, around 82% of which are singletons. The data originate from a study of PD-1 blockade in mismatch repair-deficient tumors. Overall study: All were previously treated, progressing patients with approximately 11 mismatch repair-deficient cancer types.

Every patient had mismatch repair deficiency by PCR or immunohistochemistry. V was clipped by 2 bases and J by 2 bases, with 13 bases between them. Germline loops: CDR1 KGHSH, CDR2 LQKENI. The CDR3 length is 15 residues. The V gene is TRBV18, the J gene TRBJ2-7, with a possible D match to TRBD1 (5 bases). The source of this sequence is an adult with mismatch repair-deficient cancer. The sample consisted of PBMCs, taken before pembrolizumab treatment. This CDR3 is CASSPVAGKPYEQYF. In DNA form, the CDR3 reads TGTGCCAGCTCACCAGTCGCAGGGAAACCCTACGAGCAGTACTTC.